The 16 T cell receptor beta chains below were found in one sample sequenced in a study of T-cell reconstitution after alpha-beta-depleted transplantation in children. The authors prepared the TCRbeta library with unique molecular identifiers. TCRdb reprocessed the PCR reads via MiXCR and lists one record per CDR3 protein. The sample carries about 97,000 distinct CDR3 sequences, approximately 6% recorded once. The specimen was PBMCs, mostly from graft donor cells, collected 60 days after TCRalphabeta/CD19-depleted stem cell transplant. Source of these receptors: a female patient aged 2 to 10 who had a stem cell transplant for Fanconi anemia, so the T cells may come from the graft donor.

The V call is TRBV19, the J call TRBJ1-2; TRBD1 aligns across 11 bases. The CDR3 covers 15 residues. Germline values: CDR1 LNHDA, CDR2 SQIVND (reference sequence). V shed 5 bases, J shed 2 bases, and the junction held 4 bases outside the gene matches. The CDR3 loop reads CASSVRDRGNYGYTF. CDR3 nucleotide sequence: TGTGCCAGTAGTGTCCGGGACAGGGGGAACTATGGCTACACCTTC.

J is TRBJ2-3 and V is TRBV30, with D possibly being TRBD2 (6 bases). The CDR3 has 15 residues. Trimming took off 8 bases at V and 0 bases at J, with 18 bases between the two ends. The germline V gene encodes CDR1 GTSNPN and CDR2 SVGIG (reference sequence). The CDR3 sequence is CAGNSGFTSTDTQYF. The DNA of the CDR3 is TGTGCCGGCAATAGCGGCTTCACTAGCACAGATACGCAGTATTTT.

In its sample, this clonotype was seen many times. The J gene is TRBJ2-7, the V gene TRBV7-9; D is undetermined. The CDR3 loop spans 13 amino acids. Trimming took off 0 bases at V and 2 bases at J, with 5 bases between the two ends. The germline CDR1 and CDR2 sequences are SEHNR and FQNEAQ (reference sequence). CDR3 in amino acids: CASSLAITYEQYF. The CDR3 region has the DNA TGTGCCAGCAGCTTAGCTATTACCTACGAGCAGTACTTC.

This clonotype was counted at least ten times. J is TRBJ2-7 and V is TRBV9; 10 bases map to TRBD2. Germline V gene sequence: CDR1 SGDLS, CDR2 YYNGEE. The CDR3 is 16 residues long. The ends lost 3 bases at V and 0 bases at J; junction bases unmatched: 6. The CDR3 DNA follows: TGTGCCAGCAGCGCCTTTACTAGCGGGGCCTCCTACGAGCAGTACTTC. Amino acid sequence: CASSAFTSGASYEQYF. Filled out from reference TRBV9 and TRBJ2-7, the complete variable domain reads DSGVTQTPKHLITATGQRVTLRCSPRSGDLSVYWYQQSLDQGLQFLIQYYNGEERAKGNILERFSAQQFPDLHSELNLSSLELGDSALYFCASSAFTSGASYEQYFGPGTRLTVT.

Many counts were recorded for this clonotype. The chain recombines TRBV20-1 with TRBJ2-7; 8 bases are shared with TRBD2. V shed 4 bases and J 3 bases; nucleotides not matched to a gene: 8. The CDR3 length is 14 residues. Germline lookup yields CDR1 DFQATT and CDR2 SNEGSKA (reference sequence). CDR3 region: CSAIGGTRDYEQYF. The CDR3 coding sequence is TGCAGTGCTATTGGAGGGACTAGGGACTACGAGCAGTACTTC.

At least ten counts were recorded for this clonotype. The genes are TRBV5-1 and TRBJ1-6; 7 positions match TRBD1. Trimming cost V 1 base and J 7 bases; bases outside gene matches: 2. This CDR3 has 14 residues. Germline V gene sequence: CDR1 SGHRS, CDR2 YFSETQ. The CDR3 is CASSLTGVNSPLHF. The CDR3 DNA follows: TGCGCCAGCAGCTTGACAGGGGTCAATTCACCCCTCCACTTT. The whole variable domain, remainder taken from reference TRBV5-1 and TRBJ1-6, is KAGVTQTPRYLIKTRGQQVTLSCSPISGHRSVSWYQQTPGQGLQFLFEYFSETQRNKGNFPGRFSGRQFSNSRSEMNVSTLELGDSALYLCASSLTGVNSPLHFGNGTRLTVT.

This clonotype came up many times. This sequence joins TRBV6-5 and TRBJ2-7; D not certain. CDR1 and CDR2 from the germline V gene are MNHEY and SVGAGI. CDR3 length: 15 amino acids. The V gene lost 0 bases and the J gene lost 2 bases, with 11 bases spanning the gap. The CDR3 reads CASSYSYGGTYEQYF. The CDR3 nucleotides are TGTGCCAGCAGTTACTCTTACGGCGGCACCTACGAGCAGTACTTC.

This chain uses TRBV25-1 with TRBJ2-5; tentatively, D is TRBD2 (5 bases). Germline V gives CDR1 MGHDK, CDR2 SYGVNS. The CDR3 length is 12 residues. V shed 1 base and J shed 10 bases, with 10 bases lying between them. For the CDR3, the DNA is TGTGCCAGCAGTGAATCCCCTCGGGACCAGTACTTC. Its protein product is CASSESPRDQYF.

In its sample, this clonotype was seen many times. This CDR3 reads CASSLRTSTDTQYF. In DNA form, the CDR3 reads TGCGCCAGCAGCTTGCGGACTAGCACAGATACGCAGTATTTT. This chain joins TRBV5-1 and TRBJ2-3; D is perhaps TRBD2 (5 bases). Looked up from germline, CDR1 is SGHRS and CDR2 is YFSETQ. Deletions cut 1 base from V and 0 bases from J, with 6 bases between. The CDR3 length is 14 residues.

The table lists this clonotype with a few counts. The J gene is TRBJ2-5, the V gene TRBV7-9; D is undetermined. CDR3 length equals 15 residues. Deletions cut 5 bases from V and 2 bases from J, with 15 bases between. Germline CDR1 reads SEHNR; CDR2 reads FQNEAQ (reference sequence). Written as DNA, the CDR3 is TGTGCCAGCAGCCCACACTCCAGGTTGCAAGAGACCCAGTACTTC. Its translation is CASSPHSRLQETQYF.

This clonotype was seen only a few times. This chain joins TRBV6-1 and TRBJ1-5; tentative D call: TRBD1 (6 bases). Germline lookup yields CDR1 MNHNS and CDR2 SASEGT. The CDR3 totals 16 residues. V was cut by 5 bases and J by 4 bases, with 18 bases left in between. DNA for the CDR3: TGTGCCAGCAGTCCGGGGGTGGGGGCGCGGAATCAGCCCCAGCATTTT. Amino acids: CASSPGVGARNQPQHF.

This clonotype came up many times. V is TRBV2 and J is TRBJ1-1, with D tentatively TRBD1 (6 bases). Germline V gene lookup returns CDR1 SNHLY and CDR2 FYNNEI. CDR3 length: 21 amino acids. Trimming took off 4 bases at V and 1 base at J, with 31 bases between the two ends. This chain's CDR3 is CASSVVTPFAGTLVTNTEAFF. The CDR3 nucleotides read TGTGCCAGCAGTGTCGTTACCCCTTTCGCGGGGACACTGGTCACGAACACTGAAGCTTTCTTT.

The CDR3 nucleotides are TGTGCCAGCAGTCTCCAAAGCGGCTTCGAGCAGTACTTC. It encodes CASSLQSGFEQYF. This chain connects TRBV12-3 or TRBV12-4 to TRBJ2-7; the D gene is possibly TRBD2 (5 bases). The ends were cut back, 5 bases at V and 6 bases at J, with 14 bases in the middle. The CDR3 runs to 13 residues.

The J gene is TRBJ2-5, the V gene TRBV20-1; 9 bases are shared with TRBD2. V dropped 0 bases and J dropped 5; count of bases not matched to a gene: 10. CDR1 and CDR2 (germline): DFQATT, SNEGSKA (reference sequence). This CDR3 contains 16 residues. CDR3 protein: CSARDRWREGRETQYF. CDR3 in DNA: TGCAGTGCTAGAGATCGCTGGCGGGAGGGCCGTGAGACCCAGTACTTC.

At least ten counts were recorded for this clonotype. The chain employs TRBV20-1 and TRBJ2-7, with 9 bases that match TRBD1. After removal of 6 bases from V and 5 bases from J, the junction contained 14 bases not matched to a gene. CDR1 and CDR2 from the germline V gene are DFQATT and SNEGSKA (reference sequence). The CDR3 loop spans 15 amino acids. The DNA of the CDR3 is TGCAGTGCCTCAATAGCCGGGACAGGGTTTCACGAGCAGTACTTC. Its translation: CSASIAGTGFHEQYF.

This clonotype was counted a few times. The chain recombines TRBV18 with TRBJ2-7; a possible D gene is TRBD1 (5 bases). Germline CDR1 and CDR2: KGHSH and LQKENI. Trimming cost V 6 bases and J 2 bases, with 14 bases left between them. The CDR3 runs 14 residues. CDR3 coding DNA: TGTGCCAGCTCGCGCACAGGAGTCACCTACGAGCAGTACTTC. It specifies CASSRTGVTYEQYF.